This TCR beta chain was sequenced in a study of blood T cell repertoires in COVID-19. Sequencing was performed with immunoSEQ multiplex PCR; in TCRdb, only in-frame clones are kept and a portion is missing. The sample carries 230,000 or so clones, about 88% recorded once. The TCR was taken from a woman aged 25 to 45 who had recovered from COVID-19. The material sequenced was PBMCs or T cells enriched from blood (not recorded which).

The CDR3: CASTRGTPWGYTF. The CDR3 DNA reads as TGTGCCAGCACCCGAGGGACTCCTTGGGGCTACACCTTC. The chain links TRBV12-3 or TRBV12-4 to TRBJ1-2, with D perhaps TRBD1 (5 bases). Trimming left V 7 bases short and J 8 bases short, with 17 bases between. This CDR3 comprises 13 residues.